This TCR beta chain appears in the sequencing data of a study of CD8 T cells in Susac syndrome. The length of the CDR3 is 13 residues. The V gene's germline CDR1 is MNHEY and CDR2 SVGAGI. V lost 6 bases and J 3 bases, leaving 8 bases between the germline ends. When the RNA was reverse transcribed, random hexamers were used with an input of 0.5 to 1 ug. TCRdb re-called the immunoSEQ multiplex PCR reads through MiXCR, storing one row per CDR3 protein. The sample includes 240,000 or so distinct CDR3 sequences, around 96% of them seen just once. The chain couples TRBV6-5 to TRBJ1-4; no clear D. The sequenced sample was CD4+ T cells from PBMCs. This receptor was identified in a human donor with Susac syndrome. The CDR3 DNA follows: TGTGCCAGCAGGGGCCGGCCTAATGAAAAACTGTTTTTT. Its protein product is CASRGRPNEKLFF.